This T cell receptor beta chain was identified during a study of shared clonotypes between healthy human individuals. Study observations and caveats: Naive subsets, compared against memory subsets, generally had larger estimated richness values. Compared with clonotypes that all four donors shared, non-shared clonotypes had lower generation probabilities.

A note on this clone: As yet, its antigen is unknown.

V was pared by 2 bases and J by 6 bases, with 8 bases between. Per the germline V gene, CDR1 is MNHNS and CDR2 is SASEGT. The CDR3 is made up of 13 amino acids. The assay was run at deep level. Sequencing used immunoSEQ multiplex PCR; TCRdb keeps in-frame clones, though not all of them. The sample yields about 2.2 million clones, 85% to 95% seen once. Naive CD8 cells lacked CD45RO and underwent positive selection for CCR7, leaving out terminally differentiated effector memory CD45RA+ cells. This receptor was identified in a man aged 18 to 35 in good health. Some clones in this sample may be carry-over from other donors' samples. The sequencing input was naive CD8+ T cells from PBMCs. The V gene is TRBV6-1, the J gene TRBJ2-1; no reliable D call. The CDR3 sequence: CASSEQWGNEQFF. The CDR3 region has the DNA TGTGCCAGCAGTGAACAGTGGGGCAATGAGCAGTTCTTC.